The 28 T cell receptor beta chains given below trace back to one sample, sequenced in a study of post-analysis software for immune sequencing data. Overall study results and limits: TRBV segments more frequent in patients than in controls numbered a few and included TRBV5-6, TRBV5-1 and TRBV20-1.

No antigen is known for these receptors. Built from TCR beta cDNA, the libraries had unique molecular identifiers in them. MiXCR was run by TCRdb on the PCR reads, yielding one entry per CDR3 protein. Among about 540,000 distinct CDR3 sequences, 34% were seen once, and the ten largest hold under 7%. Source material: blood. Source of these receptors: a girl aged 2-17 years with multiple sclerosis.

The chain combines TRBV5-1 with TRBJ2-1; D may match TRBD1 or TRBD2 (6 bases each). Germline V lookup: CDR1 SGHRS, CDR2 YFSETQ. V was trimmed by 4 bases and J by 0 bases, leaving 17 bases between them. This CDR3 comprises 17 residues. For the CDR3, the DNA is TGCGCCAGCAGCCTGGGGGGCGGGGCCCGCTCCTACAATGAGCAGTTCTTC. It is translated as CASSLGGGARSYNEQFF.

J is TRBJ2-5 and V is TRBV20-1, with TRBD1 matching 10 bases. The germline gives CDR1 DFQATT, CDR2 SNEGSKA (reference sequence). Trimming removed 1 base from V and 4 bases from J; junction bases left unmatched: 6. The CDR3 extends over 15 amino acids. The CDR3 bases are TGCAGTGCTAGAGGACAGGGGGCTCTACGAGAGACCCAGTACTTC. Translated, it gives CSARGQGALRETQYF.

CDR3 DNA sequence: TGTGCCAGCAGCCCAGGGCCGGGGCACCATGAAAAACTGTTTTTT. Translation gives CASSPGPGHHEKLFF. This rearrangement joins TRBV7-9 to TRBJ1-4, with a weak D call TRBD1 (5 bases). With 5 bases removed from V and 6 bases from J, the gap between germline ends came to 16 bases. The CDR3 loop spans 15 amino acids. Per germline, CDR1 SEHNR and CDR2 FQNEAQ (reference sequence).

The chain employs TRBV5-1 and TRBJ2-5; TRBD1 is a possible D gene (6 bases). Trimming removed 4 bases at V and 2 bases at J, with 15 bases between. The V gene's germline CDR1 is SGHRS and CDR2 YFSETQ. The CDR3 is 15 residues long. In nucleotides, the CDR3 is TGCGCCAGCAGCCCGAATACAGGGCCACAAGAGACCCAGTACTTC. Amino acid sequence: CASSPNTGPQETQYF.

The chain uses TRBV2 and TRBJ2-6; no reliable D call. V was pared by 7 bases and J by 0 bases, with 10 bases between. This CDR3 has 15 amino acids. Germline V gene sequence: CDR1 SNHLY, CDR2 FYNNEI. CDR3 bases: TGTGCCAGCACCGGAAGGCGCTCTGGGGCCAACGTCCTGACTTTC. Its translation is CASTGRRSGANVLTF. The entire variable domain, with the rest obtained from reference TRBV2 and TRBJ2-6, is as follows: EPEVTQTPSHQVTQMGQEVILRCVPISNHLYFYWYRQILGQKVEFLVSFYNNEISEKSEIFDDQFSVERPDGSNFTLKIRSTKLEDSAMYFCASTGRRSGANVLTFGAGSRLTVL.

This chain connects TRBV18 to TRBJ1-3; no definite D call. There are 11 residues in the CDR3. V was clipped by 10 bases and J by 3 bases, with 7 bases between them. Germline-derived CDR1 and CDR2 are KGHSH and LQKENI. CDR3: CATVFGNTIYF. As DNA, the CDR3 is TGTGCCACCGTCTTTGGAAACACCATATATTTT.

The sample holds a few counts of this clonotype. This sequence joins TRBV25-1 and TRBJ2-1, with TRBD2 matching over 8 bases. The ends lost 1 base at V and 9 bases at J; junction bases unmatched: 8. The CDR3 runs to 15 residues. CDR1 MGHDK and CDR2 SYGVNS come from the germline V gene. For the CDR3, the DNA is TGTGCCAGCAGTGAATGGGGCGGGGGGAATGTTGAGCAGTTCTTC. Translated: CASSEWGGGNVEQFF.

This clonotype was seen a few times. The V call is TRBV10-3, the J call TRBJ1-5; 9 bases agree with TRBD1. CDR1 and CDR2 (germline): ENHRY, SYGVKD. This CDR3 spans 15 amino acids. J lost 1 base, V lost 6 bases, and 4 bases had no gene match. Here the CDR3 DNA reads TGTGCCATCAGCCGGGACAGGGCAAGCAATCAGCCCCAGCATTTT. Residues: CAISRDRASNQPQHF.

This clonotype was observed a few times. The chain recombines TRBV20-1 with TRBJ2-6; TRBD1 matches 9 bases. Germline CDR1 reads DFQATT; CDR2 reads SNEGSKA (reference sequence). The length of the CDR3 is 16 residues. V shed 5 bases and J 0 bases; nucleotides not matched to a gene: 5. CDR3 residues: CSARDRAGSGANVLTF. The CDR3 nucleotides read TGCAGTGCTCGGGACAGGGCCGGCTCTGGGGCCAACGTCCTGACTTTC.

The table lists this clonotype with many counts. The gene calls are TRBV12-3 or TRBV12-4 and TRBJ1-2; the match to TRBD1 covers 7 bases. The CDR3 runs to 13 residues. J gave up 4 bases and V 5 bases, and 4 bases lay outside the gene matches. The chain's CDR3 is CASSPGQAYGYTF. CDR3 bases: TGTGCCAGCAGTCCTGGACAGGCCTATGGCTACACCTTC.

The CDR3 spells CASSSLQSYGYTF. The CDR3 nucleotides are TGTGCCAGCAGTTCTTTACAGAGCTATGGCTACACCTTC. The chain combines TRBV6-2 or TRBV6-3 with TRBJ1-2; D remains ambiguous. The CDR3 contains 13 residues. The germline V gene encodes CDR1 MNHEY and CDR2 SVGEGT. V was shortened by 4 bases and J by 4 bases, with 10 bases between the two germline ends.

CDR3 sequence reads: CASEQGMNTEAFF. CDR3 sequence (DNA): TGCGCCAGCGAACAGGGGATGAACACTGAAGCTTTCTTT. V gene TRBV10-2 combines with J gene TRBJ1-1, with TRBD1 matching over 7 bases. There are 13 residues in the CDR3. The trim removed 8 bases at V and 0 bases at J, leaving 3 bases unmatched. The V gene's germline CDR1 is WSHSY and CDR2 SAAADI.

This clonotype was picked up a small number of times. This chain uses TRBV29-1 with TRBJ1-1; D uncertain. Germline V gene lookup returns CDR1 SQVTM and CDR2 ANQGSEA. This CDR3 has 11 amino acids. Trimming removed 2 bases at V and 4 bases at J, with 5 bases between. The CDR3 sequence: CSVEPGTEAFF. CDR3 nucleotides: TGCAGCGTTGAACCGGGCACTGAAGCTTTCTTT. The full variable domain, completed using reference TRBV29-1 and TRBJ1-1, is SAVISQKPSRDICQRGTSLTIQCQVDSQVTMMFWYRQQPGQSLTLIATANQGSEATYESGFVIDKFPISRPNLTFSTLTVSNMSPEDSSIYLCSVEPGTEAFFGQGTRLTVV.

J is TRBJ2-4 and V is TRBV15; 7 bases fit TRBD2. V lost 8 bases, J lost 8 bases, and 3 bases stayed unmatched. From germline, CDR1 is LNHNV and CDR2 YYDKDF (reference sequence). This CDR3 spans 11 amino acids. The CDR3 region has the DNA TGTGCCACCGGAGGGAGGGACATTCAGTACTTC. Protein sequence: CATGGRDIQYF.

V usage is TRBV4-1 and J usage is TRBJ1-5, with TRBD1 identical over 7 bases. The V and J ends lost 3 bases and 0 bases, in that order; junction bases with no gene match: 8. This CDR3 contains 17 residues. Germline V gene lookup returns CDR1 MGHRA and CDR2 YSYEKL. In DNA form, the CDR3 reads TGCGCCAGCAGCCACCATACAGGGGTGGGTAGCAATCAGCCCCAGCATTTT. Translating it yields CASSHHTGVGSNQPQHF.

This clonotype was seen only a few times. V gene TRBV7-9 combines with J gene TRBJ2-7; 8 nucleotides align to TRBD1. The length of the CDR3 is 14 residues. The ends lost 4 bases at V and 6 bases at J; junction bases unmatched: 8. The germline V gene encodes CDR1 SEHNR and CDR2 FQNEAQ (reference sequence). The CDR3 DNA follows: TGTGCCAGCAGCTCGGACAGGGTGGAATTCGAGCAGTACTTC. Protein: CASSSDRVEFEQYF.

This chain links TRBV18 with TRBJ1-2, with TRBD1 identical over 7 bases. CDR1 is KGHSH, CDR2 LQKENI, per germline. This CDR3 has 14 amino acids. Germline trimming cut 2 bases from V and 6 bases from J; bases unmatched to any gene: 6. The DNA of the CDR3 is TGTGCCAGCTCACCAGACAGGGAGGGCCATGGCTACACCTTC. Its translation is CASSPDREGHGYTF.

The CDR3 region has the DNA TGCAGCGTTAAGACAGGAGGGAAGAACACTGAAGCTTTCTTT. Protein: CSVKTGGKNTEAFF. This sequence joins TRBV29-1 and TRBJ1-1, with TRBD1 as a possible D gene (6 bases). There are 14 residues in the CDR3. Germline loops: CDR1 SQVTM, CDR2 ANQGSEA. The germline V and J ends were trimmed by 5 bases and 1 base, with 14 bases remaining between them.

CDR3 region: CASSYYAGGDSYNSPLHF. The CDR3 nucleotides are TGTGCCAGCAGTTATTATGCGGGGGGGGACTCCTATAATTCACCCCTCCACTTT. V is TRBV6-5 and J is TRBJ1-6; tentative D call: TRBD1 (5 bases). Germline assignment: CDR1 MNHEY and CDR2 SVGAGI. Trimming left V 3 bases short and J 0 bases short, with 15 bases between. The CDR3 totals 18 residues.

The chain has TRBV27 and TRBJ1-2; the D is unclear. V lost 2 bases, J lost 4 bases, and 14 bases lay in between. CDR3 length: 15 amino acids. Germline values: CDR1 MNHEY, CDR2 SMNVEV (reference sequence). CDR3 DNA: TGTGCCAGCAGTTTAGAAGCCAGCTTTCGCTATGGCTACACCTTC. Translation: CASSLEASFRYGYTF.

There are a few counts of this clonotype. The V and J genes are TRBV5-1 and TRBJ2-6, with TRBD1 matching over 8 bases. The CDR3 is 20 amino acids. V was pared by 4 bases and J by 1 base, with 16 bases of the junction left unmatched. The V gene's germline CDR1 is SGHRS and CDR2 YFSETQ. The CDR3 here is CASSATPGGGKTSGANVLTF. CDR3 nucleotide sequence: TGCGCCAGCAGCGCAACCCCAGGGGGCGGGAAAACTTCTGGGGCCAACGTCCTGACTTTC.

J is TRBJ2-3 and V is TRBV12-3 or TRBV12-4; 8 nucleotides agree with TRBD2. The CDR3 has 14 amino acids. J gave up 4 bases and V 5 bases, and 5 bases lay outside the gene matches. The CDR3 nucleotides read TGTGCCAGCAGTCTAAGCGGGGGCTCAGATACGCAGTATTTT. This codes for CASSLSGGSDTQYF.

V is TRBV5-1 and J is TRBJ2-3, with D perhaps TRBD1 (6 bases). Per the germline V gene, CDR1 is SGHRS and CDR2 is YFSETQ. With 3 bases removed from V and 6 bases from J, the gap between germline ends came to 20 bases. This CDR3 contains 16 residues. The CDR3 coding sequence is TGCGCCAGCAGCTCAGGACAGACGGTGTTTGGGGATACGCAGTATTTT. This sequence encodes CASSSGQTVFGDTQYF.

The gene calls are TRBV5-1 and TRBJ2-3; D may match TRBD1 or TRBD2 (5 bases each). Germline V gene data show CDR1 as SGHRS and CDR2 as YFSETQ. This CDR3 comprises 15 residues. Trimming left V 4 bases short and J 1 base short, with 13 bases between. The chain's CDR3 is CASSRRDPGTDTQYF. CDR3 DNA: TGCGCCAGCAGCCGCAGGGACCCTGGCACAGATACGCAGTATTTT.

A word on this clonotype: With a much larger clone just one base away, this may be a read error. V gene TRBV6-5 combines with J gene TRBJ2-7, with D possibly matching TRBD1 (6 bases). CDR1 and CDR2 (germline): MNHEY, SVGAGI. The CDR3 has 14 residues. The ends were cut back, 6 bases at V and 2 bases at J, with 14 bases in the middle. CDR3 region: CASSHAGTTYEQYF. The CDR3, as DNA: TGTGCCAGCAGCCACGCAGGGACAACCTACGAGCAGTACTTC.

This rearrangement joins TRBV19 to TRBJ2-6; 10 bases are a match to TRBD1. Looked up from germline, CDR1 is LNHDA and CDR2 is SQIVND (reference sequence). The CDR3 loop spans 19 amino acids. J lost 0 bases, V lost 10 bases, and 15 bases had no gene match. This CDR3 reads CATTLGGGTGDSGANVLTF. The CDR3 DNA is TGTGCCACTACACTTGGTGGTGGGACAGGGGACTCTGGGGCCAACGTCCTGACTTTC.

This clonotype appeared a few times. The chain carries TRBV2 and TRBJ2-1; no reliable D call. The CDR3 is made up of 13 amino acids. The V gene's germline CDR1 is SNHLY and CDR2 FYNNEI. Trimming left V 8 bases short and J 4 bases short, with 12 bases between. CDR3 protein: CASLVDPYNEQFF. The CDR3 DNA is TGTGCCAGCCTTGTTGACCCGTACAATGAGCAGTTCTTC.

There are many counts of this clonotype. This sequence joins TRBV7-9 and TRBJ1-6; TRBD1 might be the D (5 bases). Germline V gene data show CDR1 as SEHNR and CDR2 as FQNEAQ (reference sequence). The germline V and J ends were trimmed by 4 bases and 9 bases, with 13 bases remaining between them. The length of the CDR3 is 14 residues. The CDR3 region has the DNA TGTGCCAGCAGCTCGACAGCAAATTTTTCACCCCTCCACTTT. This sequence encodes CASSSTANFSPLHF.